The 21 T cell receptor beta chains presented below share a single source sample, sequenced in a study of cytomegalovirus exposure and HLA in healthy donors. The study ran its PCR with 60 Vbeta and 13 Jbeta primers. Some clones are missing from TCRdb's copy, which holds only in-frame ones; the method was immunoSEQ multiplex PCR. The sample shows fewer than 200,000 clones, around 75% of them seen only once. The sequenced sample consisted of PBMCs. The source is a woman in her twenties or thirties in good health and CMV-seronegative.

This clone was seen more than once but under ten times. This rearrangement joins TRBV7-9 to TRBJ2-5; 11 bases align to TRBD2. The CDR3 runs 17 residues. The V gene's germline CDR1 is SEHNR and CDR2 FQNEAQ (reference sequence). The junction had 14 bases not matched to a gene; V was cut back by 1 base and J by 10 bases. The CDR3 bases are TGTGCCAGCAGCTTAGGGAGGACTAGCGGGTCGCGGGATGACCAGTACTTC. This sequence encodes CASSLGRTSGSRDDQYF.

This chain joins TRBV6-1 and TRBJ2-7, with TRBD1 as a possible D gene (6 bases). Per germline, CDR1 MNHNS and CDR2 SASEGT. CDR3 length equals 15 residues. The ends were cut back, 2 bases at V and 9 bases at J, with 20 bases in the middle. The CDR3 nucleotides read TGTGCCAGCAGTGAACCGGGGACACGCACCTGGGGGCAGTACTTC. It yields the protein CASSEPGTRTWGQYF.

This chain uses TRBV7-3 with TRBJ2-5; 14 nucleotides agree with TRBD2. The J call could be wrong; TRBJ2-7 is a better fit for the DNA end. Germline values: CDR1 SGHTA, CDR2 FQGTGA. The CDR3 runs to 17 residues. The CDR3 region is CASNLGTSGSSVYEQYF. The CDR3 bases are TGTGCCAGCAACTTGGGGACTAGCGGGAGTTCGGTCTACGAGCAGTACTTC.

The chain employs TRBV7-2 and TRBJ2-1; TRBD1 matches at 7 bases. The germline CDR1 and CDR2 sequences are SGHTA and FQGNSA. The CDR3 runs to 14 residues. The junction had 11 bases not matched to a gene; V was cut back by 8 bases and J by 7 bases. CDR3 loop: CASSNRGVRNEQFF. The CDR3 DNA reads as TGTGCCAGCTCCAACAGGGGAGTGCGAAATGAGCAGTTCTTC. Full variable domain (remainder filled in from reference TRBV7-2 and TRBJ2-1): GAGVSQSPSNKVTEKGKDVELRCDPISGHTALYWYRQSLGQGLEFLIYFQGNSAPDKSGLPSDRFSAERTGGSVSTLTIQRTQQEDSAVYLCASSNRGVRNEQFFGPGTRLTVL.

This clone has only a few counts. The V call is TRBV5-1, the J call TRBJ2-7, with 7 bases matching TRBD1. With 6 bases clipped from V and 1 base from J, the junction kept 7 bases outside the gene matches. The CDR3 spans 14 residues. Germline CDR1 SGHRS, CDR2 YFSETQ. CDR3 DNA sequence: TGCGCCAGCAATGGGGCAGGGGGTTCCTACGAGCAGTACTTC. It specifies CASNGAGGSYEQYF. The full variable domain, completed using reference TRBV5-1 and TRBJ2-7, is KAGVTQTPRYLIKTRGQQVTLSCSPISGHRSVSWYQQTPGQGLQFLFEYFSETQRNKGNFPGRFSGRQFSNSRSEMNVSTLELGDSALYLCASNGAGGSYEQYFGPGTRLTVT.

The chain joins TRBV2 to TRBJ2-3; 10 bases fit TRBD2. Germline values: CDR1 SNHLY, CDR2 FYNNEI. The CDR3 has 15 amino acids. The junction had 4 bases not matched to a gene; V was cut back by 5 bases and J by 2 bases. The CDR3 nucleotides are TGTGCCAGCAGTCGGCTAGCGGGAGTCACAGATACGCAGTATTTT. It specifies CASSRLAGVTDTQYF. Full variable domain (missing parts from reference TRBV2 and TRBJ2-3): EPEVTQTPSHQVTQMGQEVILRCVPISNHLYFYWYRQILGQKVEFLVSFYNNEISEKSEIFDDQFSVERPDGSNFTLKIRSTKLEDSAMYFCASSRLAGVTDTQYFGPGTRLTVL.

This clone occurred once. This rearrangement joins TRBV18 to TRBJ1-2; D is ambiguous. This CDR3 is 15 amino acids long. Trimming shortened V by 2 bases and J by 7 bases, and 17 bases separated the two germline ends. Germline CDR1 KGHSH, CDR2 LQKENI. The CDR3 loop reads CASSPTTQRGAGYTF. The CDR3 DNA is TGTGCCAGCTCACCAACGACCCAACGAGGTGCTGGCTACACCTTC.

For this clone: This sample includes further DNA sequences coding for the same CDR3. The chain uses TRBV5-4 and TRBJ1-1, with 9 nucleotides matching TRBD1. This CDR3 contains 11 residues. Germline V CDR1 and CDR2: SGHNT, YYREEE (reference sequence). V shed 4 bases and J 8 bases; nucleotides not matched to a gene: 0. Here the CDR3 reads CASSTGGEAFF. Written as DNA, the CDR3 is TGTGCCAGCAGCACAGGGGGCGAAGCTTTCTTT.

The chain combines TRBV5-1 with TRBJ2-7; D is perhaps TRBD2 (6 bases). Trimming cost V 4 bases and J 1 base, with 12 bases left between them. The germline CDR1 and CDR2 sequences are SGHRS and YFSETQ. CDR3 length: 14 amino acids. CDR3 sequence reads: CASSPGLGSYEQYF. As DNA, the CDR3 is TGCGCCAGCAGCCCGGGACTGGGTTCCTACGAGCAGTACTTC.

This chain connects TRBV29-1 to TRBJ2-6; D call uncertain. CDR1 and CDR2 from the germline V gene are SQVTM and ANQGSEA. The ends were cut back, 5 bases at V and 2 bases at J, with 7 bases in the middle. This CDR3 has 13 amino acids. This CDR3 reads CSVIETGANVLTF. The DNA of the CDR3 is TGCAGCGTTATCGAGACTGGGGCCAACGTCCTGACTTTC.

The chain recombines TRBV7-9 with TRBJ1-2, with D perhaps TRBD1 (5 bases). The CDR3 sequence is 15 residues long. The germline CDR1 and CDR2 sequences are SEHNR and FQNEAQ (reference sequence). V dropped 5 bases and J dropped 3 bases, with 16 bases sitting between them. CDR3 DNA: TGTGCCAGCAGCCCCGCCTTGACAGATTACTATGGCTACACCTTC. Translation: CASSPALTDYYGYTF.

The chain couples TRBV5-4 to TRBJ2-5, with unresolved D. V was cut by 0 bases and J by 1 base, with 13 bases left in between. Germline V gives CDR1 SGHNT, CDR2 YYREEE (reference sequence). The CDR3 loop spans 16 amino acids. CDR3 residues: CASSLASGNFQETQYF. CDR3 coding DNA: TGTGCCAGCAGCTTGGCCTCGGGTAACTTCCAAGAGACCCAGTACTTC.

As DNA, the CDR3 is TGTGCCAGCAGCCGCCAAGCAGGGGTCCGGTACGAGCAGTACTTC. Protein product: CASSRQAGVRYEQYF. J is TRBJ2-7 and V is TRBV14; possible D gene TRBD1, 6 bases. The germline CDR1 and CDR2 sequences are SGHDN and FVKESK. CDR3 size: 15 residues. The V gene lost 4 bases and the J gene lost 4 bases, with 17 bases spanning the gap. The variable domain in full, completed from reference TRBV14 and TRBJ2-7, reads EAGVTQFPSHSVIEKGQTVTLRCDPISGHDNLYWYRRVMGKEIKFLLHFVKESKQDESGMPNNRFLAERTGGTYSTLKVQPAELEDSGVYFCASSRQAGVRYEQYFGPGTRLTVT.

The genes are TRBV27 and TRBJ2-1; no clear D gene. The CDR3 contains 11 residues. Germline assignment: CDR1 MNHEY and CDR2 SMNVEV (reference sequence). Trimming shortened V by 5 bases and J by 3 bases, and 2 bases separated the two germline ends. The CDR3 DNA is TGTGCCAGCAGTCGCTACAATGAGCAGTTCTTC. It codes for CASSRYNEQFF.

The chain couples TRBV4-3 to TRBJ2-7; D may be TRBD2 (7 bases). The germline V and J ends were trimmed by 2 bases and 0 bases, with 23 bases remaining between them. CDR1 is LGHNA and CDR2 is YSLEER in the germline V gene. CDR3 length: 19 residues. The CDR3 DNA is TGCGCCAGCAGCCAATCCCGAAACCCTACACGGGGGGCCTCCTACGAGCAGTACTTC. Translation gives CASSQSRNPTRGASYEQYF.

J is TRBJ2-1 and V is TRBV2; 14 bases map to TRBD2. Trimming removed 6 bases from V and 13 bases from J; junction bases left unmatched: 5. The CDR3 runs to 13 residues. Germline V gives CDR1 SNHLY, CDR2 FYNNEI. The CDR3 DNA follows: TGTGCCAGCAGGGGGACTAGCGGGGGACGCCAGTTCTTC. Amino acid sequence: CASRGTSGGRQFF.

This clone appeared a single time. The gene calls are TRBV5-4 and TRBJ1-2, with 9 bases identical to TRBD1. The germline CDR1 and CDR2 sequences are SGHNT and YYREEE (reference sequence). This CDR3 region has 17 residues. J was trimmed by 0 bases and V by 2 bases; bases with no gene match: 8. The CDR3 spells CASSFLDRGPTNYGYTF. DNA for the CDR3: TGTGCCAGCAGCTTCTTGGACAGGGGCCCCACTAACTATGGCTACACCTTC. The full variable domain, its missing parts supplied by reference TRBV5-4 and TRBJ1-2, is ETGVTQSPTHLIKTRGQQVTLRCSSQSGHNTVSWYQQALGQGPQFIFQYYREEENGRGNFPPRFSGLQFPNYSSELNVNALELDDSALYLCASSFLDRGPTNYGYTFGSGTRLTVV.

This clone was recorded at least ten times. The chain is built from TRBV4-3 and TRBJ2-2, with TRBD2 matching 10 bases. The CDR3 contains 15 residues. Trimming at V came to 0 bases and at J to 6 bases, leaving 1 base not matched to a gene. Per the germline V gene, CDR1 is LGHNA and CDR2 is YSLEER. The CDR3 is CASSQDTSGAGELFF. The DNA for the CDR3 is TGCGCCAGCAGCCAAGATACTAGCGGGGCCGGGGAGCTGTTTTTT.

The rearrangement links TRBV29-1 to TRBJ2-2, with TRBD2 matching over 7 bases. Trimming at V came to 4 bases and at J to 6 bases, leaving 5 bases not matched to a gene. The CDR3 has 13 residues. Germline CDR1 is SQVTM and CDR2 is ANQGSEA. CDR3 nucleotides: TGCAGCGTTGTGGTAGCGGGTGCCGGGGAGCTGTTTTTT. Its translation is CSVVVAGAGELFF.

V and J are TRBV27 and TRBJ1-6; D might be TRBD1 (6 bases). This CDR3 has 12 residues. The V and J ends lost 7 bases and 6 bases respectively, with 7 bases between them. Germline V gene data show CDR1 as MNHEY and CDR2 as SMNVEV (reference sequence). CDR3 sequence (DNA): TGTGCCAGCAAAGGGGGTAATTCACCCCTCCACTTT. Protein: CASKGGNSPLHF.

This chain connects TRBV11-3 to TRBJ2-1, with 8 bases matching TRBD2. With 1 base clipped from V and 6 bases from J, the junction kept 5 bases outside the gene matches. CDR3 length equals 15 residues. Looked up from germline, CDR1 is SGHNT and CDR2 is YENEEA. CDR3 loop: CASSLAGGRSNEQFF. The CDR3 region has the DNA TGTGCCAGCAGCTTAGCGGGAGGGAGAAGCAATGAGCAGTTCTTC.